These 32 T cell receptor beta chains share one sample of origin, sequenced in a study of regulatory T cells in long-lasting Graves disease. Arm-PCR of CDR3 regions with iRepertoire HTBI primers generated TCR beta libraries. TCRdb used MiXCR to reprocess the multiplex PCR reads, holding one entry per CDR3 protein. The sample has 400,000 to 500,000 distinct CDR3 sequences, 21% seen once. Stated time point: persistent/refractory GD, antithyroid drugs over 5 years with positive TRAb. Scientists built the TCR library using RNA that was extracted from PBMCs. The specimen comprised peripheral blood mononuclear cells (PBMCs), sampled when the disease was refractory, from a patient treated with antithyroid drugs. These receptors all come from a female donor with Graves disease.

This chain joins TRBV20-1 and TRBJ1-1, with TRBD1 identical over 7 bases. The CDR3 is 15 amino acids. With V trimmed by 3 bases and J by 0 bases, 7 bases remained unmatched. Germline CDR1 DFQATT, CDR2 SNEGSKA (reference sequence). In DNA, the CDR3 is TGCAGTGCTAGCGACCGGGACAGATTGAACACTGAAGCTTTCTTT. This codes for CSASDRDRLNTEAFF.

In regard to this clonotype: This sequence may be a read error, since a much larger clone differs from it by one base. The chain employs TRBV20-1 and TRBJ1-1; no firm D call. The CDR3 totals 13 residues. Germline V gene data show CDR1 as DFQATT and CDR2 as SNEGSKA (reference sequence). CDR3 amino acids: CSARDSANTEASF. CDR3 nucleotides: TGCAGTGCTAGAGATTCGGCGAACACTGAAGCTTCCTTT.

This clonotype was picked up a small number of times. Possible read error: a much larger clone is one base away. No conserved phenylalanine or tryptophan ends this CDR3, so it is likely a read error. The chain links TRBV28 to TRBJ2-7, with 8 bases fitting TRBD1. The V gene's germline CDR1 is MDHEN and CDR2 SYDVKM. The CDR3 consists of 18 residues. J lost 4 bases, V lost 3 bases, and 17 bases had no gene match. CDR3 protein: CASSFGTGGTAGRYEQYS. CDR3 nucleotide sequence: TGTGCCAGCAGTTTCGGTACAGGGGGTACGGCGGGGCGTTACGAGCAGTACTCC.

This clonotype was seen more than once but under ten times. V usage is TRBV29-1 and J usage is TRBJ1-2; D ambiguous. Trimming shortened V by 7 bases and J by 6 bases, and 12 bases separated the two germline ends. The CDR3 consists of 11 residues. CDR1 SQVTM and CDR2 ANQGSEA come from the germline V gene. The CDR3 sequence: CSDRTGNGYTF. The CDR3 nucleotides read TGCAGCGACCGGACGGGGAATGGCTACACCTTC.

The table lists this clonotype with many counts. The chain combines TRBV6-1 with TRBJ2-5, with 7 bases aligning to TRBD2. There are 15 residues in the CDR3. Germline V gene data show CDR1 as MNHNS and CDR2 as SASEGT. J gave up 4 bases and V 10 bases, and 15 bases lay outside the gene matches. This CDR3 is CATSWGLAARETQYF. The CDR3 nucleotides read TGTGCCACTTCGTGGGGCCTAGCGGCCAGAGAGACCCAGTACTTC.

This clonotype has at least ten counts. The rearrangement links TRBV28 to TRBJ2-7, with 14 positions matching TRBD2. Germline CDR1 MDHEN, CDR2 SYDVKM. The trim removed 3 bases at V and 6 bases at J, leaving 4 bases unmatched. This CDR3 comprises 15 residues. The CDR3 DNA follows: TGTGCCAGCAGTTTGGGGACTAGCGGGAGTGTCGAGCAGTACTTC. Translating gives CASSLGTSGSVEQYF.

This clonotype was picked up many times. This chain uses TRBV12-3 or TRBV12-4 with TRBJ1-1; TRBD1 matches 8 bases. The CDR3 is 14 residues long. After removal of 5 bases from V and 5 bases from J, the junction contained 7 bases not matched to a gene. CDR3 loop: CASSRQGLGTEAFF. As DNA, the CDR3 is TGTGCCAGCAGTCGACAGGGGTTGGGGACTGAAGCTTTCTTT.

The table lists this clonotype with many counts. The V call is TRBV25-1, the J call TRBJ2-5; 8 nucleotides agree with TRBD1. CDR1 MGHDK and CDR2 SYGVNS come from the germline V gene. J lost 5 bases, V lost 1 base, and 6 bases had no gene match. The CDR3 sequence is 15 residues long. The CDR3 loop is CASSEWTGFGETQYF. CDR3 coding DNA: TGTGCCAGCAGTGAATGGACAGGGTTTGGGGAGACCCAGTACTTC.

On this clonotype: Since a much larger clone is just one base distant, this may be a read error. The chain combines TRBV20-1 with TRBJ1-2; 8 bases match TRBD1. Germline assignment: CDR1 DFQATT and CDR2 SNEGSKA (reference sequence). Trimming took 5 bases from V and 3 from J; bases not matched to a gene: 5. This CDR3 has 13 amino acids. The CDR3 nucleotides read TGCAGTGCTGGGATCAGGGGGCACTATGGCTACACCTTC. Its protein product is CSAGIRGHYGYTF.

The count of this clonotype is one. The rearrangement joins TRBV19 to TRBJ2-1; 7 bases match TRBD2. V was clipped by 6 bases and J by 7 bases; unmatched bases: 9. The CDR3 covers 14 residues. Germline V gene sequence: CDR1 LNHDA, CDR2 SQIVND (reference sequence). The CDR3, as DNA: TGTGCCAGTAGAAGGTGGGAGGGTGAAAATGAGCAGTTCTTC. Translated: CASRRWEGENEQFF. Looking up the rest from reference TRBV19 and TRBJ2-1 gives the full variable domain: DGGITQSPKYLFRKEGQNVTLSCEQNLNHDAMYWYRQDPGQGLRLIYYSQIVNDFQKGDIAEGYSVSREKKESFPLTVTSAQKNPTAFYLCASRRWEGENEQFFGPGTRLTVL.

Many counts were recorded for this clonotype. The chain is built from TRBV6-5 and TRBJ2-2; 8 bases line up with TRBD2. The CDR3 loop spans 15 amino acids. The junction had 0 bases not matched to a gene; V was cut back by 2 bases and J by 1 base. CDR1 MNHEY and CDR2 SVGAGI come from the germline V gene. The CDR3 DNA is TGTGCCAGCAGTTACACTAGCGGGAACACCGGGGAGCTGTTTTTT. This sequence encodes CASSYTSGNTGELFF.

This clonotype was counted many times. The V gene is TRBV2, the J gene TRBJ1-2, with 7 bases fitting TRBD1. Looked up from germline, CDR1 is SNHLY and CDR2 is FYNNEI. The CDR3 sequence is 14 residues long. V was pared by 5 bases and J by 2 bases, with 5 bases of the junction left unmatched. For the CDR3, the DNA is TGTGCCAGCAGTCAAGAGGGGGCCAACTATGGCTACACCTTC. Translating it yields CASSQEGANYGYTF.

This chain connects TRBV5-1 to TRBJ2-7; D perhaps matches TRBD2 (5 bases). The ends were cut back, 3 bases at V and 4 bases at J, with 11 bases in the middle. Germline V gene lookup returns CDR1 SGHRS and CDR2 YFSETQ. The CDR3 is 13 residues long. The CDR3 loop reads CASSSRAEYEQYF. CDR3 coding DNA: TGCGCCAGCAGCTCGAGGGCTGAATACGAGCAGTACTTC.

CDR3 sequence reads: CASSSRTMNTGELFF. The CDR3 DNA reads TGCGCCAGCAGCTCTAGGACGATGAACACCGGGGAGCTGTTTTTT. The chain combines TRBV5-1 with TRBJ2-2; D uncertain. Germline loops: CDR1 SGHRS, CDR2 YFSETQ. Between the trimmed V and J ends, which lost 3 bases and 1 base, there was a span of 10 bases. The CDR3 totals 15 residues.

This clonotype has a count of ten or more. CDR3 DNA sequence: TGTGCCAGCAGCTTAGAAGGGAGCGTGGGGTACGAGCAGTACTTC. Translating gives CASSLEGSVGYEQYF. The chain links TRBV11-2 to TRBJ2-7, with D perhaps matching TRBD2 (5 bases). This CDR3 is built from 15 residues. The germline CDR1 and CDR2 sequences are SGHAT and FQNNGV. V was trimmed by 0 bases and J by 4 bases, leaving 13 bases between them.

The chain combines TRBV19 with TRBJ1-2; tentative D call: TRBD1 (6 bases). Trimming removed 3 bases from V and 0 bases from J, with 11 bases in between. The CDR3 sequence is 15 residues long. In germline, CDR1 is LNHDA, CDR2 SQIVND (reference sequence). The CDR3 bases are TGTGCCAGTAGTATTTCCGGGACAACTAACTATGGCTACACCTTC. It translates to CASSISGTTNYGYTF.

The chain couples TRBV4-2 to TRBJ2-2, with a tentative D call TRBD1 (5 bases). Looked up from germline, CDR1 is LGHNA and CDR2 is YNFKEQ. The ends were cut back, 4 bases at V and 1 base at J, with 13 bases in the middle. This CDR3 is built from 16 residues. The CDR3 nucleotides are TGTGCCAGCAGCCCCACCAAGGACAAGAACACCGGGGAGCTGTTTTTT. It translates to CASSPTKDKNTGELFF.

This chain uses TRBV9 with TRBJ1-2; TRBD1 agrees at 7 bases. V gave up 3 bases and J gave up 4 bases; unmatched junction bases: 6. The germline gives CDR1 SGDLS, CDR2 YYNGEE. The length of the CDR3 is 14 residues. The CDR3 region has the DNA TGTGCCAGCAGCGGAAGACAGGGCCCCTATGGCTACACCTTC. Translation gives CASSGRQGPYGYTF.

Of note for this clonotype: A single base separates this from a much larger clone, so it may be a read error. The CDR3 carries no conserved terminal phenylalanine or tryptophan, so it likely arises from a read error. The chain carries TRBV27 and TRBJ1-1; D might be TRBD1 (5 bases). V dropped 5 bases and J dropped 11 bases, with 12 bases sitting between them. The CDR3 covers 11 residues. The germline CDR1 and CDR2 sequences are MNHEY and SMNVEV (reference sequence). CDR3: CASSLIGGAFS. The CDR3 DNA follows: TGTGCCAGCAGTCTTATCGGGGGGGCTTTCTCT.

This clonotype showed up just a few times. The chain links TRBV14 to TRBJ2-4, with D maybe TRBD2 (5 bases). Germline CDR1 and CDR2: SGHDN and FVKESK. V was shortened by 1 base and J by 8 bases, with 12 bases between the two germline ends. The CDR3 is 14 residues long. The CDR3 here is CASSQGGYGDIQYF. For the CDR3, the DNA is TGTGCCAGCAGCCAAGGAGGGTATGGGGACATTCAGTACTTC.

This chain joins TRBV27 and TRBJ1-6, with D possibly being TRBD1 (6 bases). The CDR3 runs to 15 residues. Trimming stripped 5 bases from V and 10 bases from J, with 18 bases between. Germline CDR1 MNHEY, CDR2 SMNVEV (reference sequence). In DNA, the CDR3 is TGTGCCAGCAGTCCCATACGGAAGGGGGACTCACCCCTCCACTTT. Translated, it gives CASSPIRKGDSPLHF.

The chain joins TRBV30 to TRBJ1-2; D is undetermined. CDR3 length equals 14 residues. From germline, CDR1 is GTSNPN and CDR2 SVGIG (reference sequence). V was trimmed by 8 bases and J by 5 bases, leaving 21 bases between them. In DNA form, the CDR3 reads TGTGCCACTCAAGGTGGACGGAGAACATATGGCTACACCTTC. It is translated as CATQGGRRTYGYTF.

This clonotype showed up just a few times. The genes are TRBV12-3 or TRBV12-4 and TRBJ2-1; D remains unclear. This CDR3 is built from 15 residues. V was trimmed by 3 bases and J by 1 base, leaving 10 bases between them. The CDR3 is CASSLGSLSYNEQFF. CDR3 coding DNA: TGTGCCAGCAGTTTGGGTTCCCTGTCCTACAATGAGCAGTTCTTC.

Many counts were recorded for this clonotype. The V and J genes are TRBV6-1 and TRBJ1-1; D perhaps matches TRBD1 (6 bases). V was trimmed by 5 bases and J by 5 bases, leaving 18 bases between them. There are 15 residues in the CDR3. Germline V gives CDR1 MNHNS, CDR2 SASEGT. CDR3 DNA sequence: TGTGCCAGCAGTCGCGACAGGATCGCTCGGACTGAAGCTTTCTTT. This gives the protein CASSRDRIARTEAFF.

The gene calls are TRBV20-1 and TRBJ2-7; 11 bases map to TRBD2. With 3 bases clipped from V and 7 bases from J, the junction kept 8 bases outside the gene matches. Germline values: CDR1 DFQATT, CDR2 SNEGSKA (reference sequence). The CDR3 totals 14 residues. In DNA, the CDR3 is TGCAGTGCTAGGACTAGCGGGGCCTCGGGAGAGCAGTACTTC. It encodes CSARTSGASGEQYF.

J is TRBJ2-5 and V is TRBV3-1, with unresolved D. Germline values: CDR1 LGHDT, CDR2 YNNKEL (reference sequence). This CDR3 is 13 amino acids long. The V gene lost 3 bases and the J gene lost 7 bases, with 12 bases spanning the gap. The CDR3 is CASSQETPGTQYF. The CDR3 DNA is TGTGCCAGCAGCCAGGAGACCCCCGGGACCCAGTACTTC.

This clonotype was detected ten times or more. The V and J genes are TRBV6-2 or TRBV6-3 and TRBJ1-1, with 7 bases lining up with TRBD1. From germline, CDR1 is MNHEY and CDR2 SVGEGT. J lost 6 bases, V lost 6 bases, and 10 bases had no gene match. The CDR3 runs to 14 residues. The CDR3 region has the DNA TGTGCCAGCAGCTACAGGGGCCGGGCCCCTGAAGCTTTCTTT. Residues: CASSYRGRAPEAFF.

Turning to this clonotype: Germline is not matched at one junction end, which may reflect a read error. J is TRBJ2-5 and V is TRBV20-1; D not certain. The CDR3 is 11 amino acids. Germline CDR1 is DFQATT and CDR2 is SNEGSKA (reference sequence). The CDR3 sequence is CSAPILETQHF. The CDR3 DNA sequence: TGCAGTGCTCCGATATTAGAGACCCAGCACTTC.

This clonotype has only a few counts. The chain carries TRBV19 and TRBJ1-4; TRBD1 agrees at 9 bases. The length of the CDR3 is 14 residues. With 4 bases clipped from V and 10 bases from J, the junction kept 7 bases outside the gene matches. Germline lookup yields CDR1 LNHDA and CDR2 SQIVND (reference sequence). Here the CDR3 DNA reads TGTGCCAGTAGTACCGGACAGGGGCACGGAAAACTGTTTTTT. Its protein is CASSTGQGHGKLFF.

This clonotype occurred many times. The chain employs TRBV12-3 or TRBV12-4 and TRBJ1-3; possible D gene TRBD1, 6 bases. This CDR3 comprises 14 residues. V lost 6 bases to trimming and J lost 8 bases, with 17 bases between them. CDR3 nucleotides: TGTGCCAGCAGCCCCCAACAGGGAACGGACACCATATATTTT. It encodes CASSPQQGTDTIYF.

This sequence joins TRBV6-1 and TRBJ1-2, with unresolved D. Germline V lookup: CDR1 MNHNS, CDR2 SASEGT. The length of the CDR3 is 15 residues. Trimming shortened V by 5 bases and J by 2 bases, and 15 bases separated the two germline ends. CDR3 loop: CASSPSTRLNYGYTF. In DNA form, the CDR3 reads TGTGCCAGCAGTCCTTCGACAAGGTTAAACTATGGCTACACCTTC.

V and J are TRBV28 and TRBJ2-7; 10 positions agree with TRBD1. CDR3 size: 14 residues. Germline V gene data show CDR1 as MDHEN and CDR2 as SYDVKM. J lost 4 bases, V lost 6 bases, and 6 bases had no gene match. This CDR3 reads CASRFGQGEYEQYF. CDR3 DNA sequence: TGTGCCAGCAGATTTGGACAGGGGGAATACGAGCAGTACTTC.